This paragraph covers one T cell receptor beta chain sequence. Antigen unknown. One end of the junction fails to match germline, which may point to a read error. Germline V gene sequence: CDR1 MNHNS, CDR2 SASEGT. This CDR3 has 14 amino acids. MiXCR re-clonotyped the PCR reads for TCRdb. The sample shows 35,000 to 40,000 clones, about 26% of them seen only once. This entry is derived from a study of metastatic and nonmetastatic thyroid tumors. At the level of the study: Both malignant and benign thyroid patients supplied peripheral blood and tumor or nodule tissue samples, across which the repertoires of these patients were then compared. Study-wide findings and caveats: In blood and tumor, TCR beta diversity was reportedly significantly higher in malignant thyroid tumors than in benign nodules.

No treatment of any kind had been given to any patient before thyroid surgery. The chain is built from TRBV6-1 and TRBJ2-1, with TRBD1 identical over 8 bases. Sequenced material: blood. This receptor was taken from a male donor with papillary thyroid cancer or a benign thyroid nodule (not recorded which). Some clones in this sample may be carry-over from other donors' samples. The CDR3 bases are TGTGTCAGCATCCAAAGGACAGGGCCCGACGAGCAGTTCTTC. Its protein product is CVSIQRTGPDEQFF.